This paragraph covers one T cell receptor (beta chain) sequence. Data came from immunoSEQ multiplex PCR; TCRdb stores just in-frame clones and leaves some out. Of some 320,000 clones listed, 75% to 90% are singletons. Germline V CDR1 and CDR2: KGHDR, SFDVKD. Trimming shortened V by 8 bases and J by 5 bases, and 15 bases separated the two germline ends. CDR3 length: 14 residues. These data originate in a study of blood T cell repertoires in COVID-19. The sample was PBMCs or T cells enriched from blood (not recorded which). The rearrangement uses TRBV24-1 and TRBJ2-1, with D perhaps matching TRBD2 (6 bases). This sequence was found in a woman in her twenties or thirties who had been exposed to COVID-19. CDR3 amino acids: CATTGGVINNEQFF. The CDR3 region has the DNA TGTGCCACCACCGGCGGGGTAATAAACAATGAGCAGTTCTTC.